This entry lists 11 T cell receptor beta chains sequenced from one sample in a study of cytotoxic CD8 clonotypes in ibrutinib-treated CLL. Data came from immunoSEQ multiplex PCR; TCRdb stores just in-frame clones and leaves some out. The repertoire holds fewer than 400,000 clones, with around 66% as singletons. The specimen was PBMCs, collected after 36 months of ibrutinib treatment. The receptors come from a human donor with chronic lymphocytic leukemia.

The chain recombines TRBV28 with TRBJ2-1; 9 positions match TRBD2. V was clipped by 3 bases and J by 4 bases; unmatched bases: 7. This CDR3 comprises 16 residues. The V gene's germline CDR1 is MDHEN and CDR2 SYDVKM. The CDR3 DNA follows: TGTGCCAGCAGTTTGTCGGCTAGCGGGAAATACAATGAGCAGTTCTTC. Encoded protein: CASSLSASGKYNEQFF.

V and J are TRBV18 and TRBJ2-2, with 9 bases identical to TRBD1. CDR1 and CDR2 (germline): KGHSH, LQKENI. The CDR3 loop spans 18 amino acids. Trimming at V came to 3 bases and at J to 5 bases, leaving 13 bases not matched to a gene. CDR3 sequence reads: CASSPPGTGNWVTGELFF. The CDR3 coding sequence is TGTGCCAGCTCACCCCCCGGGACAGGGAATTGGGTGACCGGGGAGCTGTTTTTT.

The chain combines TRBV7-6 with TRBJ2-5, with 8 bases lining up with TRBD1. Germline trimming cut 4 bases from V and 4 bases from J; bases unmatched to any gene: 11. Per the germline V gene, CDR1 is SGHVS and CDR2 is FNYEAQ. The CDR3 runs 16 residues. The CDR3 sequence is CASSYNQGAWRETQYF. The CDR3 nucleotides read TGTGCCAGCAGCTACAACCAGGGGGCATGGCGAGAGACCCAGTACTTC.

The J gene is TRBJ2-7, the V gene TRBV7-6; TRBD2 might be the D (6 bases). Germline CDR1 is SGHVS and CDR2 is FNYEAQ. CDR3 length: 14 residues. Trimming took 1 base from V and 2 from J, leaving 9 bases between them. CDR3 DNA: TGTGCCAGCAGCTTAGGTCGGAGGGCCTACGAGCAGTACTTC. Translated, it gives CASSLGRRAYEQYF.

A few counts support this clone. The chain links TRBV7-9 to TRBJ1-2, with a possible D match to TRBD1 (6 bases). CDR1 is SEHNR, CDR2 FQNEAQ, per germline (reference sequence). This CDR3 is built from 14 residues. The V and J ends lost 4 bases and 4 bases respectively, with 13 bases between them. This CDR3 is CASSSPGTTYGYTF. For the CDR3, the DNA is TGTGCCAGCAGCTCCCCCGGGACAACCTATGGCTACACCTTC.

The J gene is TRBJ1-2, the V gene TRBV4-1; D ambiguous. V gave up 4 bases and J gave up 3 bases, with 24 bases separating them. The length of the CDR3 is 18 residues. The germline V gene has CDR1 MGHRA and CDR2 YSYEKL. The CDR3 loop is CASSPRITSPAWDYGYTF. CDR3 nucleotide sequence: TGCGCCAGCAGCCCAAGAATAACAAGTCCAGCGTGGGACTATGGCTACACCTTC.

This clone was seen only a few times. The rearrangement joins TRBV27 to TRBJ1-5; the D is unclear. The CDR3 has 14 amino acids. V was shortened by 2 bases and J by 4 bases, with 9 bases between the two germline ends. Germline V lookup: CDR1 MNHEY, CDR2 SMNVEV (reference sequence). CDR3 coding DNA: TGTGCCAGCAGTTTAAACAGATATAATCAGCCCCAGCATTTT. Translating it yields CASSLNRYNQPQHF.

The chain recombines TRBV9 with TRBJ2-3; tentatively, D is TRBD1 or TRBD2 (5 bases each). This CDR3 has 16 amino acids. Trimming stripped 4 bases from V and 3 bases from J, with 18 bases between. CDR1 is SGDLS, CDR2 YYNGEE, per germline. Here the CDR3 reads CASSPRAGTGTDTQYF. The CDR3 DNA is TGTGCCAGCAGCCCCAGGGCCGGGACCGGAACAGATACGCAGTATTTT.

The J gene is TRBJ1-5, the V gene TRBV7-8; tentatively, D is TRBD1 (5 bases). CDR3 size: 14 residues. Germline CDR1 is SGHVS and CDR2 is FQNEAQ. V was cut by 5 bases and J by 2 bases, with 10 bases left in between. The CDR3 DNA reads as TGTGCCAGCAGCCTCGCGGGGGGCAATCAGCCCCAGCATTTT. Its translation: CASSLAGGNQPQHF.

This clone was detected a few times. The chain couples TRBV4-2 to TRBJ1-2; D not certain. CDR1 and CDR2 (germline): LGHNA, YNFKEQ. V lost 4 bases and J 5 bases, leaving 14 bases between the germline ends. The CDR3 is made up of 14 amino acids. CDR3 amino acids: CASSRREPPYGYTF. As DNA, the CDR3 is TGTGCCAGCAGCCGCCGGGAGCCTCCGTATGGCTACACCTTC.

This clone was found a few times. The chain couples TRBV18 to TRBJ1-1, with TRBD1 as a possible D gene (6 bases). Trimming took off 3 bases at V and 10 bases at J, with 12 bases between the two ends. This CDR3 has 12 amino acids. Germline V gene sequence: CDR1 KGHSH, CDR2 LQKENI. The CDR3 here is CASSPTGYGAFF. CDR3 DNA: TGTGCCAGCTCACCGACAGGCTATGGAGCTTTCTTT. Full variable domain (missing parts from reference TRBV18 and TRBJ1-1): NAGVMQNPRHLVRRRGQEARLRCSPMKGHSHVYWYRQLPEEGLKFMVYLQKENIIDESGMPKERFSAEFPKEGPSILRIQQVVRGDSAAYFCASSPTGYGAFFGQGTRLTVV.